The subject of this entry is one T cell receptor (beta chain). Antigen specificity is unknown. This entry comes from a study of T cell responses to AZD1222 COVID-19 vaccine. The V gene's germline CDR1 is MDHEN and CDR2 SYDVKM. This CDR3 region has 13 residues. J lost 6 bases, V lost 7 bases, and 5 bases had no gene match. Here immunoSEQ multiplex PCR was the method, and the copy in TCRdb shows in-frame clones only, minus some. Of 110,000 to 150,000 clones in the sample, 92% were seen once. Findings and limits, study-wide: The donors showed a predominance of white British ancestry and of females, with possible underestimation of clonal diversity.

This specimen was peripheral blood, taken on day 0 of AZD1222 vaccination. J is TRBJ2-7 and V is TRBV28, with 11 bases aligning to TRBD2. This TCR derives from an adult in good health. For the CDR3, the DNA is TGTGCCAGCAAAATACTAGCGGGAGCCGAGCAGTACTTC. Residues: CASKILAGAEQYF.